This is a list of T cell receptor beta chains from one sample in a study of identical twins. Using its own MiXCR run on the 5' RACE reads, TCRdb lists one record per CDR3 protein. The top ten hold around 0.48% of the sample, which has about 550,000 distinct CDR3 sequences, 20% to 25% seen once. The data also belong to a second study, concerning yellow fever vaccine responses in identical twins.

The sequenced sample was CD4+ T cells sorted from blood. Receptors originate from a woman younger than 35 in good health. CDR3s include the opening cysteine and the closing phenylalanine or tryptophan.

v_call cdr3_aa
TRBV20-1 CSARSPGTGGTGELFF
TRBV11-2 CASSRGRAAGNEQFF
TRBV2 CASEKGIYEQYF
TRBV4-1 CASSPDETRGYNEQFF
TRBV20-1 CSALAVTDTQYF
TRBV27 CASSLQGSQGYTF
TRBV7-9 CASSLSGGPSTGELFF
TRBV25-1 CASQVGQRETQYF
TRBV7-8 CASSLVARSNQPQHF
TRBV2 CASSATRQRETQYF
TRBV20-1 CSVPARGTYNEQFF
TRBV7-2 CASSLGRLAGATGELFF
TRBV6-2/TRBV6-3 CASRDRGTEAFF
TRBV12-3/TRBV12-4 CASSYRTSGGNNEQFF
TRBV7-8 CASSLEARWYGYTF
TRBV20-1 CSAREVGLAGPYNEQFF
TRBV6-6 CASSYSTAGELFF
TRBV29-1 CSVVQLSGANVLTF
TRBV9 CASSVGGLGGANVLTF
TRBV12-3/TRBV12-4 CASSLDESTGWHQPQHF
TRBV6-1 CASSRFTGTTEAFF
TRBV12-3/TRBV12-4 CASSLGEGRYEQYF
TRBV20-1 CSAQSRNPGTSEFYNEQFF
TRBV7-9 CASSFPGTYEAFF
TRBV20-1 CSARQGSTDTQYF
TRBV12-3/TRBV12-4 CASSPYRVTNQPQHF
TRBV2 CASSGRGNEKLFF
TRBV7-9 CASSLVTGTGWNEKLFF